These 16 T cell receptor beta chains were sequenced from one sample in a study of T-cell reconstitution after alpha-beta-depleted transplantation in children. Preparing the TCRbeta library involved the use of unique molecular identifiers. One entry per CDR3 protein results from TCRdb running MiXCR on the PCR reads. The table has more than 550,000 distinct CDR3 sequences, more than 9% seen once. The sample here was PBMCs from the stem cell graft donor, taken from the stem cell graft. The receptors here all came from a human donor who donated a stem cell graft to a child with acute myeloid leukemia.

As regards this clonotype: A read error may produce the germline difference seen at one junction end. The genes are TRBV7-9 and TRBJ2-7; D possibly matches TRBD1 or TRBD2 (5 bases each). Germline V CDR1 and CDR2: SEHNR, FQNEAQ (reference sequence). The CDR3 extends over 15 amino acids. This chain's CDR3 is CASSQGRRIPYERYF. CDR3 sequence (DNA): TGTGCCAGCAGCCAGGGACGACGGATTCCCTACGAGCGGTACTTC.

In its sample, this clonotype was seen many times. The V gene is TRBV29-1, the J gene TRBJ1-4, with no clear D. The CDR3 contains 13 residues. Trimming pared 4 bases from V and 10 bases from J, leaving 16 bases between. In germline, CDR1 is SQVTM, CDR2 ANQGSEA. The CDR3 nucleotides are TGCAGCGTTGTAAGCCTCCTGTCGGGAAAACTGTTTTTT. This encodes CSVVSLLSGKLFF.

J is TRBJ2-1 and V is TRBV7-3; D is possibly TRBD2 (5 bases). Trimming took 2 bases from V and 10 from J, leaving 12 bases between them. The length of the CDR3 is 13 residues. Germline-derived CDR1 and CDR2 are SGHTA and FQGTGA. CDR3 sequence (DNA): TGTGCCAGCAGCTTAGGCAGCGGAATAGAGCAGTTCTTC. This codes for CASSLGSGIEQFF.

The CDR3 nucleotides are TGTGCCAGCAGCTACGGGACAGGAGGACAGCCCCAGCATTTT. This sequence encodes CASSYGTGGQPQHF. This chain joins TRBV12-3 or TRBV12-4 and TRBJ1-5; 8 bases agree with TRBD1. The CDR3 has 14 amino acids. V lost 6 bases, J lost 7 bases, and 8 bases stayed unmatched.

The sample holds a few counts of this clonotype. The chain couples TRBV6-2 or TRBV6-3 to TRBJ2-3; TRBD2 matches 7 bases. Trimming cost V 6 bases and J 5 bases; bases outside gene matches: 5. This CDR3 is 13 amino acids long. CDR1 is MNHEY, CDR2 SVGEGT, per germline. The CDR3 region is CASRYGLEDTQYF. The CDR3 coding sequence is TGTGCCAGCAGATACGGACTAGAAGATACGCAGTATTTT.

J is TRBJ1-3 and V is TRBV20-1; the D gene is possibly TRBD1 (5 bases). CDR1 is DFQATT and CDR2 is SNEGSKA in the germline V gene (reference sequence). CDR3 length: 13 amino acids. Trimming stripped 3 bases from V and 3 bases from J, with 9 bases between. The CDR3: CSARGVNGNTIYF. DNA of the CDR3: TGCAGTGCTAGGGGGGTAAATGGAAACACCATATATTTT.

This clonotype was picked up many times. The chain uses TRBV7-2 and TRBJ2-3, with 10 bases aligning to TRBD2. CDR1 and CDR2 from the germline V gene are SGHTA and FQGNSA. The CDR3 is 17 residues long. V was clipped by 5 bases and J by 0 bases; unmatched bases: 8. CDR3: CASSLVSGRSSTDTQYF. The CDR3 DNA reads TGTGCCAGCAGCCTAGTTAGCGGGAGGTCTAGCACAGATACGCAGTATTTT.

This clonotype was counted at least ten times. The chain uses TRBV20-1 and TRBJ2-5, with D hard to call. The germline V gene has CDR1 DFQATT and CDR2 SNEGSKA (reference sequence). The CDR3 is 14 amino acids. The germline V and J ends were trimmed by 3 bases and 2 bases, with 13 bases remaining between them. In DNA form, the CDR3 reads TGCAGTGCTAGGATTCGTCTAGGACAAGAGACCCAGTACTTC. As protein: CSARIRLGQETQYF.

This chain connects TRBV20-1 to TRBJ2-3; D is ambiguous. CDR1 and CDR2 from the germline V gene are DFQATT and SNEGSKA (reference sequence). This CDR3 spans 13 amino acids. Trimming took 4 bases from V and 4 from J, leaving 12 bases between them. The DNA of the CDR3 is TGCAGTGCTACCCCCACGGTTGCAGATACGCAGTATTTT. Amino acid sequence: CSATPTVADTQYF.

This clonotype was detected many times. The rearrangement uses TRBV6-2 or TRBV6-3 and TRBJ2-7, with 11 bases aligning to TRBD1. Trimming removed 2 bases from V and 3 bases from J; junction bases left unmatched: 0. Germline assignment: CDR1 MNHEY and CDR2 SVGEGT. The CDR3 is 14 amino acids. DNA for the CDR3: TGTGCCAGCAGTTACGGGACAGGGGGCTACGAGCAGTACTTC. Translation: CASSYGTGGYEQYF.

This clonotype was seen many times. The gene calls are TRBV20-1 and TRBJ2-7, with D possibly TRBD1 on 6 matching bases. In germline, CDR1 is DFQATT, CDR2 SNEGSKA (reference sequence). The length of the CDR3 is 14 residues. V shed 0 bases and J shed 0 bases, with 9 bases lying between them. CDR3 nucleotides: TGCAGTGCTAGAGACCAGACAGGCTCCTACGAGCAGTACTTC. Its protein product is CSARDQTGSYEQYF.

This rearrangement joins TRBV4-3 to TRBJ1-1; the D is unclear. Germline CDR1 LGHNA, CDR2 YSLEER. The V and J ends lost 0 bases and 1 base respectively, with 9 bases between them. This CDR3 has 15 amino acids. The CDR3, as DNA: TGCGCCAGCAGCCAAGATTACCGGCAGAACACTGAAGCTTTCTTT. It specifies CASSQDYRQNTEAFF.

This clonotype was recorded at least ten times. V gene TRBV20-1 combines with J gene TRBJ2-2, with 7 bases fitting TRBD1. V was pared by 5 bases and J by 8 bases, with 8 bases of the junction left unmatched. This CDR3 contains 13 residues. Germline V gives CDR1 DFQATT, CDR2 SNEGSKA (reference sequence). The DNA of the CDR3 is TGCAGTGCTGCTAGACAGGGAACTGGGGAGCTGTTTTTT. As protein: CSAARQGTGELFF.

This clonotype occurred many times. The rearrangement uses TRBV7-8 and TRBJ2-4; D perhaps matches TRBD1 (6 bases). This CDR3 has 17 residues. Per germline, CDR1 SGHVS and CDR2 FQNEAQ. V was pared by 5 bases and J by 0 bases, with 17 bases between. CDR3 nucleotides: TGTGCCAGCAGCGAGTACAGGGTCGAGTTAGCCAAAAACATTCAGTACTTC. Translated: CASSEYRVELAKNIQYF.

The chain couples TRBV18 to TRBJ1-1; no clear D gene. The CDR3 spans 15 residues. Germline loops: CDR1 KGHSH, CDR2 LQKENI. Trimming shortened V by 3 bases and J by 4 bases, and 15 bases separated the two germline ends. The CDR3 DNA is TGTGCCAGCTCACCGAGTCCCAAGGGAGGCACTGAAGCTTTCTTT. It is translated as CASSPSPKGGTEAFF.

This clonotype was seen more than once but under ten times. This chain uses TRBV9 with TRBJ1-2, with D maybe TRBD1 (5 bases). CDR3 length: 14 amino acids. Trimming removed 0 bases from V and 2 bases from J, with 8 bases in between. Germline CDR1 is SGDLS and CDR2 is YYNGEE. CDR3 in amino acids: CASSVGPGNYGYTF. The CDR3 DNA reads TGTGCCAGCAGCGTAGGCCCAGGGAACTATGGCTACACCTTC.